A single sample gave rise to the 23 T cell receptor beta chains below, sequenced in a study of T cells in Graves' hyperthyroidism and ophthalmopathy. What was amplified from RNA transcripts were TCR beta CDR3 regions. A first-round RT-PCR of the TCR CDR3 used the HTBI primer set. TCRdb reprocessed the multiplex PCR reads with MiXCR, giving one entry per CDR3 protein. The sample shows some 350,000 distinct CDR3 sequences, around a sixth of them seen only once. Sequenced: blood. Every receptor here comes from a young woman with Graves' hyperthyroidism that later progressed to Graves' ophthalmopathy.

This clonotype was counted ten times or more. The gene calls are TRBV3-1 and TRBJ2-2; 11 bases are shared with TRBD2. The CDR3 is 20 amino acids. Germline values: CDR1 LGHDT, CDR2 YNNKEL (reference sequence). V lost 1 base and J lost 8; bases outside the gene matches: 18. CDR3 amino acids: CASSQGPPGLAARFSGELFF. DNA of the CDR3: TGTGCCAGCAGCCAAGGACCGCCGGGACTAGCGGCCCGGTTTTCGGGGGAGCTGTTTTTT.

In its sample, this clonotype was seen a few times. The rearrangement links TRBV6-1 to TRBJ2-1; TRBD2 matches 8 bases. Germline V CDR1 and CDR2: MNHNS, SASEGT. The J segment lost 6 bases and the V segment lost 5 bases, leaving 9 bases of the junction unmatched. The CDR3 consists of 15 residues. The CDR3 DNA sequence: TGTGCCAGCAGTACCCCGGGACTAGTAGGCAATGAGCAGTTCTTC. It codes for CASSTPGLVGNEQFF.

The chain links TRBV6-5 to TRBJ2-5, with 13 nucleotides matching TRBD2. Germline assignment: CDR1 MNHEY and CDR2 SVGAGI. V was pared by 6 bases and J by 5 bases, with 15 bases of the junction left unmatched. CDR3 length equals 18 residues. The CDR3 reads CASSLRLPGLAGRETQYF. The CDR3 DNA sequence: TGTGCCAGCAGCCTACGGCTCCCGGGACTAGCGGGACGGGAGACCCAGTACTTC.

The count of this clonotype is one. This chain connects TRBV10-1 to TRBJ2-3; 13 nucleotides line up with TRBD2. The CDR3 has 17 amino acids. Germline CDR1 is WNHNN and CDR2 is SYGVQD (reference sequence). V shed 3 bases and J 4 bases; nucleotides not matched to a gene: 7. The CDR3 DNA reads as TGCGCCAGCAGTGAAGGGGGACTAGCGGGATCCCCAGATACGCAGTATTTT. Amino acid sequence: CASSEGGLAGSPDTQYF.

As for this clonotype: The junction differs from germline at one of its ends, possibly a read error. The chain combines TRBV6-1 with TRBJ2-5; perhaps TRBD2 as D (5 bases). The germline CDR1 and CDR2 sequences are MNHNS and SASEGT. The CDR3 sequence is 14 residues long. Here the CDR3 DNA reads TGTGCCAGCAGTGAAGGGACTGCCCGTGAGATCCAGTACTTC. Its protein is CASSEGTAREIQYF.

The sample holds many counts of this clonotype. This chain connects TRBV7-9 to TRBJ2-7; a weak D match, TRBD1 (6 bases). CDR1 and CDR2 (germline): SEHNR, FQNEAQ (reference sequence). Deletions cut 6 bases from V and 4 bases from J, with 19 bases between. This CDR3 has 15 residues. CDR3 sequence: CASSRMGGRGYEQYF. In nucleotides, the CDR3 is TGTGCCAGCAGTAGAATGGGTGGCAGGGGTTACGAGCAGTACTTC.

Many counts were recorded for this clonotype. This chain links TRBV9 with TRBJ2-3; TRBD1 matches 7 bases. This CDR3 comprises 14 residues. V gave up 0 bases and J gave up 10 bases; unmatched junction bases: 8. Germline-derived CDR1 and CDR2 are SGDLS and YYNGEE. The CDR3 DNA follows: TGTGCCAGCAGCGTAGGAGGGGGCCCTCGACCGCAGTATTTT. Protein: CASSVGGGPRPQYF.

This clonotype was found a few times. The chain joins TRBV6-1 to TRBJ2-7; the D gene is possibly TRBD2 (5 bases). V shed 3 bases and J shed 3 bases, with 15 bases lying between them. CDR1 MNHNS and CDR2 SASEGT come from the germline V gene. The CDR3 runs 15 residues. The CDR3, as DNA: TGTGCCAGCAGTGAGTCCGATGAGGGCCACTACGAGCAGTACTTC. Protein: CASSESDEGHYEQYF.

This clonotype was counted at least ten times. The chain couples TRBV27 to TRBJ2-7; D tentatively reads TRBD1 or TRBD2 (6 bases each). Germline CDR1 MNHEY, CDR2 SMNVEV (reference sequence). V was clipped by 3 bases and J by 3 bases, with 12 bases between them. The CDR3 is made up of 14 amino acids. For the CDR3, the DNA is TGTGCCAGCAGTTTCAGGGGAGGCCGCTACGAGCAGTACTTC. Translated, it gives CASSFRGGRYEQYF.

The chain is built from TRBV5-6 and TRBJ2-7; a possible D gene is TRBD1 (6 bases). Per germline, CDR1 SGHDT and CDR2 YYEEEE. Trimming cost V 1 base and J 4 bases, with 15 bases left between them. CDR3 length: 15 amino acids. CDR3 sequence: CASSLNGGVRYEQYF. The CDR3 DNA follows: TGTGCCAGCAGCTTGAATGGGGGCGTAAGGTACGAGCAGTACTTC.

This chain links TRBV14 with TRBJ1-2; the D gene is possibly TRBD1 (6 bases). There are 13 residues in the CDR3. Trimming cost V 0 bases and J 7 bases, with 9 bases left between them. Per the germline V gene, CDR1 is SGHDN and CDR2 is FVKESK. The CDR3 sequence is CASSQDRGSGYTF. The CDR3 DNA reads as TGTGCCAGCAGCCAAGACAGGGGCTCTGGCTACACCTTC.

This clonotype was counted many times. This chain links TRBV2 with TRBJ2-1, with 10 positions matching TRBD1. J was trimmed by 6 bases and V by 10 bases; bases with no gene match: 3. This CDR3 comprises 12 residues. Germline-derived CDR1 and CDR2 are SNHLY and FYNNEI. The chain's CDR3 is CATRTGGNEQFF. Written as DNA, the CDR3 is TGTGCCACTAGGACAGGGGGCAATGAGCAGTTCTTC.

This clonotype has ten or more counts. The chain uses TRBV20-1 and TRBJ2-3, with D tentatively TRBD2 (6 bases). There are 15 residues in the CDR3. Deletions cut 6 bases from V and 2 bases from J, with 18 bases between. The germline V gene encodes CDR1 DFQATT and CDR2 SNEGSKA (reference sequence). The DNA for the CDR3 is TGCAGTGCCTGGGACTCGCGGGATATCACAGATACGCAGTATTTT. Translation: CSAWDSRDITDTQYF.

This clonotype showed up just a few times. V is TRBV30 and J is TRBJ2-7; the match to TRBD1 covers 7 bases. CDR1 GTSNPN and CDR2 SVGIG come from the germline V gene (reference sequence). V trimming: 7 bases; J trimming: 2 bases; junction bases outside the gene matches: 8. The CDR3 is 13 amino acids. CDR3 nucleotides: TGTGCCTCCGAGGTAGGGGGCCCCTACGAGCAGTACTTC. It is translated as CASEVGGPYEQYF.

In this sample, this clonotype turned up a few times. V gene TRBV6-2 or TRBV6-3 combines with J gene TRBJ1-5; D perhaps matches TRBD1 (5 bases). CDR1 is MNHEY and CDR2 is SVGEGT in the germline V gene. The CDR3 has 14 residues. Trimming stripped 6 bases from V and 4 bases from J, with 13 bases between. CDR3 nucleotide sequence: TGTGCCAGCAGAACCCCGGGACTGAATCAGCCCCAGCATTTT. This gives the protein CASRTPGLNQPQHF.

This clonotype has a count of ten or more. The J gene is TRBJ1-3, the V gene TRBV3-1, with D unclear. Looked up from germline, CDR1 is LGHDT and CDR2 is YNNKEL (reference sequence). CDR3 length: 12 residues. Trimming pared 1 base from V and 7 bases from J, leaving 5 bases between. In DNA, the CDR3 is TGTGCCAGCAGCCAAGTTCGTAACACCATATATTTT. Translated: CASSQVRNTIYF.

The rearrangement joins TRBV3-1 to TRBJ2-5; 9 nucleotides align to TRBD1. The germline gives CDR1 LGHDT, CDR2 YNNKEL (reference sequence). This CDR3 contains 17 residues. The trim removed 4 bases at V and 0 bases at J, leaving 9 bases unmatched. The CDR3 region has the DNA TGTGCCAGCAGCCCCCCTCGGGACAGGGATTACCAAGAGACCCAGTACTTC. It translates to CASSPPRDRDYQETQYF.

Ten or more counts support this clonotype. The chain recombines TRBV11-2 with TRBJ2-4; TRBD1 matches 11 bases. CDR1 SGHAT and CDR2 FQNNGV come from the germline V gene. The CDR3 loop spans 16 amino acids. The V segment lost 1 base and the J segment 7 bases; nucleotides outside the gene matches: 6. Here the CDR3 DNA reads TGTGCCAGCAGCTTAGCCCCGGGACAGGGGGGGAACATTCAGTACTTC. Encoded protein: CASSLAPGQGGNIQYF. The full variable domain, in which reference TRBV11-2 and TRBJ2-4 provide the parts outside the CDR3, is EAGVAQSPRYKIIEKRQSVAFWCNPISGHATLYWYQQILGQGPKLLIQFQNNGVVDDSQLPKDRFSAERLKGVDSTLKIQPAKLEDSAVYLCASSLAPGQGGNIQYFGAGTRLSVL.

This chain links TRBV9 with TRBJ2-1; 11 bases are a match to TRBD2. Germline trimming cut 0 bases from V and 4 bases from J; bases unmatched to any gene: 3. The CDR3 covers 16 residues. Germline loops: CDR1 SGDLS, CDR2 YYNGEE. The CDR3 DNA sequence: TGTGCCAGCAGCGTAGTTGGGACTAGCGGTTACAATGAGCAGTTCTTC. It encodes CASSVVGTSGYNEQFF.

This clonotype was counted between two and nine times. The chain employs TRBV15 and TRBJ2-7, with no clear D. The CDR3 is made up of 15 amino acids. Germline CDR1 reads LNHNV; CDR2 reads YYDKDF (reference sequence). The V end lost 0 bases, the J end lost 2 bases, and 11 bases lay between the germline ends. The CDR3 DNA reads as TGTGCCACCAGCAGAGATCTTGGGGATGCCTACGAGCAGTACTTC. Translated, it gives CATSRDLGDAYEQYF.

This clonotype showed up many times. The CDR3 coding sequence is TGTGCCAGCATCTTAGGACTAGCGGGCAGCAATGAGCAGTTCTTC. The encoded protein is CASILGLAGSNEQFF. The chain couples TRBV2 to TRBJ2-1; 11 bases are a match to TRBD2. Germline V gene sequence: CDR1 SNHLY, CDR2 FYNNEI. This CDR3 comprises 15 residues. V lost 7 bases and J lost 6; bases outside the gene matches: 8.

This clonotype was detected ten times or more. This chain connects TRBV3-1 to TRBJ2-2; D gene unclear. This CDR3 spans 12 amino acids. Germline V gene lookup returns CDR1 LGHDT and CDR2 YNNKEL (reference sequence). V was clipped by 2 bases and J by 7 bases, with 5 bases between them. The CDR3 loop is CASSQRVGELFF. DNA of the CDR3: TGTGCCAGCAGCCAACGGGTCGGGGAGCTGTTTTTT.

Many counts were recorded for this clonotype. This rearrangement joins TRBV28 to TRBJ1-2; tentative D call: TRBD1 (6 bases). Germline V gene sequence: CDR1 MDHEN, CDR2 SYDVKM. The CDR3 runs 13 residues. V lost 2 bases to trimming and J lost 3 bases, with 7 bases between them. CDR3 sequence: CASSLTGYYGYTF. The CDR3, as DNA: TGTGCCAGCAGTTTAACAGGGTACTATGGCTACACCTTC.